This TCR beta chain was profiled in a study of T cell changes during pregnancy in multiple sclerosis. Measured with immunoSEQ multiplex PCR; TCRdb has only the in-frame clones, and not every one. The sample lists some 60,000 clones, roughly 92% occurring once. V shed 4 bases and J 3 bases; nucleotides not matched to a gene: 14. The CDR3 covers 17 residues. Germline values: CDR1 SGHTS, CDR2 YDEGEE. The chain combines TRBV5-8 with TRBJ2-5, with 8 bases aligning to TRBD1. Sample: peripheral blood, taken in the third trimester of pregnancy. The TCR comes from a female donor in good health, enrolled as a control in a pregnancy study. CDR3 loop: CASSRLSGGGWKETQYF. Written as DNA, the CDR3 is TGTGCCAGCAGCCGGCTATCAGGGGGCGGTTGGAAAGAGACCCAGTACTTC.